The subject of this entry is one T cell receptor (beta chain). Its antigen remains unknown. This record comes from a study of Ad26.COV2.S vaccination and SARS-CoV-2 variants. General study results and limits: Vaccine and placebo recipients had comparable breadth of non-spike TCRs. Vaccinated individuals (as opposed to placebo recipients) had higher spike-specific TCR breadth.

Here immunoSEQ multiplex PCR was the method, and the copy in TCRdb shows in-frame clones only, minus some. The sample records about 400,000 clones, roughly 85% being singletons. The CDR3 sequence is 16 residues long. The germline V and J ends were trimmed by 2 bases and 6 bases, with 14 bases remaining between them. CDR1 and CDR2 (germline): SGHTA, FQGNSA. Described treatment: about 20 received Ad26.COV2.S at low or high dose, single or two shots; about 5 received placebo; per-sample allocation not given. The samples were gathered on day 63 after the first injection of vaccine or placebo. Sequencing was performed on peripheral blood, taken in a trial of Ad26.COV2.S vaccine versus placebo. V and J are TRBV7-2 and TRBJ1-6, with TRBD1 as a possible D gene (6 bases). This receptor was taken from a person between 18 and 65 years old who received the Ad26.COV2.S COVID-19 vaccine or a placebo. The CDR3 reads CASSLPTGLGNSPLHF. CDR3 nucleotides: TGTGCCAGCAGCTTACCTACAGGGTTAGGTAATTCACCCCTCCACTTT.